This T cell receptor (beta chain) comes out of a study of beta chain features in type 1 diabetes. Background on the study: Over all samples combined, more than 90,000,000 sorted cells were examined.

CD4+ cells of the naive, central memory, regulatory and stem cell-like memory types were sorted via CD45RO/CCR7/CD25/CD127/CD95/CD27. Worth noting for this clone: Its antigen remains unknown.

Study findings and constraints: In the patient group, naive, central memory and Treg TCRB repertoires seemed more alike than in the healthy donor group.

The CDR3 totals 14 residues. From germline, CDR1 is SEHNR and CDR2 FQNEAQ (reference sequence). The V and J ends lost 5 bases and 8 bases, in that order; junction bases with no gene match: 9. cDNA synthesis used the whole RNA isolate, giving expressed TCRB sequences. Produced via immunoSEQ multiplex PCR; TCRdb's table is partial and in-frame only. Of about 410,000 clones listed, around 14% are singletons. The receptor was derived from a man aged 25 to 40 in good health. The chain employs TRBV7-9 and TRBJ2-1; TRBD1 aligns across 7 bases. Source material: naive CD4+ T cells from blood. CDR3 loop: CASSPGGVVDEQFF. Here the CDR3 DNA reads TGTGCCAGCAGCCCAGGGGGAGTAGTGGATGAGCAGTTCTTC.